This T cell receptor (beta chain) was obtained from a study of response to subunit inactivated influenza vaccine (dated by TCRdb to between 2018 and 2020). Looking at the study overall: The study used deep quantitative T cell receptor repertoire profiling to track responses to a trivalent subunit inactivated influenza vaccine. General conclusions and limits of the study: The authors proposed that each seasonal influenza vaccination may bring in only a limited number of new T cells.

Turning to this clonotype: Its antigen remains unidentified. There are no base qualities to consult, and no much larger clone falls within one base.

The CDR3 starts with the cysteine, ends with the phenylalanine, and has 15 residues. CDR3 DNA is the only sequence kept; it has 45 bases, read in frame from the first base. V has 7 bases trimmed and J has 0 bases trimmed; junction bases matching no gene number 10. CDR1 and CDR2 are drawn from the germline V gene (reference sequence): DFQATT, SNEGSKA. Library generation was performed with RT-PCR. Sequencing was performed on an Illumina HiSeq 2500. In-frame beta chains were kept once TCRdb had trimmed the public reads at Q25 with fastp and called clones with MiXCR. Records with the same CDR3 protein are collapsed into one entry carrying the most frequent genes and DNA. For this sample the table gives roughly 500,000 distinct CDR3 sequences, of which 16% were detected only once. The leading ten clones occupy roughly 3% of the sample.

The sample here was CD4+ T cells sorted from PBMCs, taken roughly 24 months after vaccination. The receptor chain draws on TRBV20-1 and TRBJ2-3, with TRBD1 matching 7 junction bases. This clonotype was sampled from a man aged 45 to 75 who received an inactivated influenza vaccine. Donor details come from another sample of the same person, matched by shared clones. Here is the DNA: TGCAGTGGGAAAAGGGGACAGACTAGCACAGATACGCAGTATTTT. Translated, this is CSGKRGQTSTDTQYF.